Listed below are T cell receptor beta chains from one sample, sequenced in a study of neurological immune-mediated disorders. TCRdb reprocessed the 5' RACE reads with MiXCR, giving one entry per CDR3 protein. This table has 65,000 to 90,000 distinct CDR3 sequences, about 3% appearing once. The sample was PBMCs. The receptors here all came from a woman aged 45-65 years with multiple sclerosis. Each CDR3 is given with its conserved first and last residue. D genes are given only for firm matches. Clone sizes are shown as how often the clone was seen (once, few, many) or a class if it is expanded.

>many|NA|TRBV20-1|TRBJ2-3
TGCAGTGCCCGGACAGAGGGCACAGATACGCAGTATTTT
CSARTEGTDTQYF
>many|TRBD2|TRBV5-1|TRBJ2-1
TGCGCCAGTCAAGCTTTGGCGGGAGGGTCCTACAATGAGCAGTTCTTC
CASQALAGGSYNEQFF
>many|TRBD1|TRBV9|TRBJ1-1
TGTGCCAGCAGCGATGCCGGGACAGGGGGCACTGAAGCTTTCTTT
CASSDAGTGGTEAFF
>many|NA|TRBV5-1|TRBJ2-7
TGCGCCAGCAGCTTGGTTGGGGGTGGGCCTTACGAGCAGTACTTC
CASSLVGGGPYEQYF
>many|TRBD1|TRBV5-1|TRBJ2-5
TGCGCCAGCAGCGTGTTCGACAGGGGAGAGACCCAGTACTTC
CASSVFDRGETQYF
>many|NA|TRBV7-9|TRBJ1-1
TGTGCCAGCAGCCCCCAACCGACCAGTATGAACACTGAAGCTTTCTTT
CASSPQPTSMNTEAFF
>many|NA|TRBV6-2/TRBV6-3|TRBJ1-6
TGTGCCAGCACCCTTACAGGGTTGACTTCACCCCTCCACTTT
CASTLTGLTSPLHF
>many|NA|TRBV7-2|TRBJ1-2
TGTGCCAGCAGCTTAGCGCAAGGGAAGTATGGCTACACCTTC
CASSLAQGKYGYTF
>many|NA|TRBV20-1|TRBJ2-7
TGCAGTGCTAGGAACGGCGGGGTCGAGCAGTACTTC
CSARNGGVEQYF
>many|TRBD2|TRBV6-5|TRBJ2-1
TGTGCCAGCAGTTACGGCGGGAGGCTCTACAATGAGCAGTTCTTC
CASSYGGRLYNEQFF
>few|NA|TRBV18|TRBJ1-6
TGTGCCAGCTCACCATACCCCGGGACTCAGATAAGCGCCGTAGCCCTCCACTTT
CASSPYPGTQISAVALHF
>many|NA|TRBV4-2|TRBJ1-4
TGTGCCAGCAGCCAAGATAAGCAGGGTTTCGAAAAACTGTTTTTT
CASSQDKQGFEKLFF
>many|NA|TRBV5-1|TRBJ1-1
TGCGCCAGCAGCTTGCTGGAAAGTTCGACTGAAGCTTTCTTT
CASSLLESSTEAFF
>many|NA|TRBV4-3|TRBJ2-1
TGCGCCAGCAGCCAAGAATATGGACGGGACTCAAGCTCCTACAATGAGCAGTTCTTC
CASSQEYGRDSSSYNEQFF
>many|NA|TRBV5-1|TRBJ2-5
TGCGCCAGCAGCTTGGGGCTATCTAGTGAGACCCAGTACTTC
CASSLGLSSETQYF
>many|NA|TRBV5-6|TRBJ2-2
TGTGCCAGCAGCACCACCGGGGAGCTGTTTTTT
CASSTTGELFF
>many|NA|TRBV24-1|TRBJ1-1
TGTGCCACCAGTGATTTATGGATCGTCAAGGCGAACACTGAAGCTTTCTTT
CATSDLWIVKANTEAFF
>many|TRBD1|TRBV5-5|TRBJ1-1
TGTGCCAGCAGCTTGATCGGGGGGACAGGGCTCTATGAAGCTTTCTTT
CASSLIGGTGLYEAFF
>many|TRBD2|TRBV7-9|TRBJ2-3
TGTGCCAGCAGCTCCCTCGCCCGTCGGGCGGGGGGGTCCTTCACAGATACGCAGTATTTT
CASSSLARRAGGSFTDTQYF
>many|TRBD2|TRBV20-1|TRBJ2-3
TGCAGTGCTACAGGTCAACGAAGAGGACTAGCCCACCCTGTAGATACGCAGTATTTT
CSATGQRRGLAHPVDTQYF
>many|TRBD2|TRBV15|TRBJ2-1
TGTGCCACCAGCAGAGTGGCTAGCGGGGAGAATGAGCAGTTCTTC
CATSRVASGENEQFF
>many|TRBD2|TRBV7-2|TRBJ2-1
TGTGCCAGCAGCTTAGTTACCCCCGCTAGCGGGGGGGTTTACTACAATGAGCAGTTCTTC
CASSLVTPASGGVYYNEQFF
>many|TRBD1|TRBV7-2|TRBJ1-2
TGTGCCAGCAGCTCCGTCGGGACAGGGGGCGGCGGCTATGGCTACACCTTC
CASSSVGTGGGGYGYTF
>many|NA|TRBV6-1|TRBJ2-3
TGTGCCAGCGGGAAGGACAGTCAAACGCAGTATTTT
CASGKDSQTQYF
>many|TRBD2|TRBV20-1|TRBJ2-7
TGCAGTGTACGGGGGGACCACGAGCAGTACTTC
CSVRGDHEQYF
>many|NA|TRBV4-2|TRBJ1-2
TGTGCCAGCAGCCAAGATTTACGAATCGTGGCTTCTGGCTACACCTTC
CASSQDLRIVASGYTF